This TCR beta chain originates from a study of patients and donors after allogeneic stem cell transplantation. TCRdb passed the RT-PCR reads through MiXCR, listing each CDR3 protein once. The sample has 800,000 to 1,000,000 distinct CDR3 sequences, about 20% seen once; the top ten hold around 6%. Germline CDR1 MNHNS, CDR2 SASEGT. The CDR3 extends over 16 amino acids. Deletions cut 7 bases from V and 2 bases from J, with 18 bases between. The sequenced material came from blood, either unsorted or a sorted T cell fraction (not recorded which). This TCR was recovered from a human donor who was either an allogeneic HSCT recipient or a stem cell or donor lymphocyte infusion donor (not recorded which). It is not recorded whose cells these are; they may come from a transplant donor. This chain connects TRBV6-1 to TRBJ2-1; D possibly matches TRBD1 or TRBD2 (5 bases each). Written as DNA, the CDR3 is TGTGCCAGCACCCACCTAGCCGGGACGACCTACAATGAGCAGTTCTTC. Protein: CASTHLAGTTYNEQFF.